The present TCR beta chain was sequenced within a study of shared clonotypes between healthy human individuals. The CDR3 extends over 14 amino acids. Trimming stripped 2 bases from V and 3 bases from J, with 10 bases between. Looked up from germline, CDR1 is SGHTA and CDR2 is FQGNSA. Per sorted-subset replicate PCR, input was approximately 0.2 ug DNA, representing roughly 29,000 T cell genomes. Methods used by the authors: Filtering was not the same, since immunoSEQ gave junction-only sequences without quality scores. Profiling relied on immunoSEQ multiplex PCR, and the TCRdb table lists in-frame clones only, not all of them. D and trimming were read from the DNA, whereas the V and J calls and clone size are those reported in that table. The table shows some 2,500,000 clones, with roughly 90% occurring only once.

The sample taken for sequencing was naive CD4+ T cells from PBMCs. Subset noted: CD45RA+ positively selected. The chain recombines TRBV7-2 with TRBJ2-5; D is possibly TRBD2 (6 bases). The TCR sequence derives from a man younger than 35 in good health. Some clones in this sample may be carry-over from other donors' samples. In nucleotides, the CDR3 is TGTGCCAGCAGCTTAACCCTAGCGAAAGAGACCCAGTACTTC. It is translated as CASSLTLAKETQYF.